A selection of T cell receptor beta chains follows, all from one sample in a study of blood T cells in healthy people across ages. TCRdb reanalysed the 5' RACE reads using MiXCR and keeps one entry per CDR3 protein. The table lists some 700,000 distinct CDR3 sequences, approximately 39% of them singletons. The sample taken for sequencing was blood. The receptors here all came from a woman aged 60-75 years in good health. CDR3s include the opening cysteine and the closing phenylalanine or tryptophan. D genes are given only for firm matches. Part of the rows lack a size; the others show once, few, many or a class for expanded clones.

J gene,D gene,V gene,clone size,CDR3 protein,CDR3 DNA
TRBJ2-5,.,TRBV5-6,few,CASSLDGSTQYF,TGTGCCAGCAGCTTGGATGGGAGTACCCAGTACTTC
TRBJ2-3,TRBD1,TRBV7-9,once,CASAPRGTPDTQYF,TGTGCCAGCGCCCCCAGGGGGACCCCAGATACGCAGTATTTT
TRBJ2-5,TRBD1,TRBV18,many,CASSNRGETQYF,TGTGCCAGCTCAAACAGGGGAGAGACCCAGTACTTC
TRBJ1-3,.,TRBV7-6,few,CASSPLPPSPSSGNTIYF,TGTGCCAGCAGCCCGCTCCCTCCTTCCCCTAGCTCTGGAAACACCATATATTTT
TRBJ2-6,.,TRBV7-2,.,CASSLKGQLPVISGANVLTF,TGTGCCAGCAGCTTAAAGGGACAACTTCCCGTAATCTCTGGGGCCAACGTCCTGACTTTC
TRBJ1-2,TRBD1,TRBV2,few,CASKHPGQEKGDGYTF,TGTGCCAGCAAGCACCCGGGACAGGAGAAAGGCGATGGCTACACCTTC
TRBJ1-2,TRBD1,TRBV5-1,.,CASSPAGGDYGYTF,TGCGCCAGCAGCCCCGCAGGGGGCGACTATGGCTACACCTTC
TRBJ1-1,.,TRBV20-1,few,CSAAVAGSEAFF,TGCAGTGCTGCGGTCGCGGGATCTGAAGCTTTCTTT
TRBJ2-6,.,TRBV29-1,few,CSVEAQNSGANVLTF,TGCAGCGTTGAAGCTCAGAACTCTGGGGCCAACGTCCTGACTTTC
TRBJ2-7,.,TRBV4-3,few,CASSQEYRSYEQYF,TGCGCCAGCAGCCAAGAATACAGATCCTACGAGCAGTACTTC
TRBJ2-3,.,TRBV7-2,.,CASTWEVPPRTDTQYF,TGTGCCAGCACTTGGGAGGTCCCTCCCCGCACGGATACGCAGTATTTT
TRBJ1-5,TRBD1,TRBV9,few,CASSVGDSPSNQPQHF,TGTGCCAGCAGCGTAGGGGACAGCCCTAGCAATCAGCCCCAGCATTTT
TRBJ1-5,TRBD1,TRBV20-1,.,CSAQTGVVSNQPQHF,TGCAGTGCCCAGACAGGGGTGGTAAGCAATCAGCCCCAGCATTTT
TRBJ2-7,TRBD2,TRBV12-3/TRBV12-4,.,CTSSLGLAGRYEQYF,TGTACCAGCAGTTTAGGACTAGCGGGGCGGTACGAGCAGTACTTC
TRBJ2-3,.,TRBV7-2,.,CASSLTTTGHTDTQYF,TGTGCCAGCAGCTTGACGACTACGGGACACACAGATACGCAGTATTTT
TRBJ1-1,TRBD1,TRBV30,.,CAWSPLGTGRKGTEAFF,TGTGCCTGGAGTCCTCTTGGGACAGGTCGTAAAGGGACTGAAGCTTTCTTT
TRBJ2-5,.,TRBV20-1,.,CSAPRDYQETQYF,TGCAGTGCTCCCCGGGACTACCAAGAGACCCAGTACTTC
TRBJ2-3,.,TRBV6-2/TRBV6-3,.,CASSFASGADTQYF,TGTGCCAGCAGTTTTGCCTCGGGGGCAGATACGCAGTATTTT
TRBJ1-1,.,TRBV6-1,.,CAGSQGNFVAFF,TGTGCCGGCTCGCAGGGTAATTTTGTAGCTTTCTTT
TRBJ2-5,TRBD2,TRBV12-3/TRBV12-4,few,CASSLFQPREGETQYF,TGTGCCAGCAGTTTGTTCCAACCTAGGGAGGGGGAGACCCAGTACTTC
TRBJ1-5,.,TRBV20-1,.,CSAGGSNQPQHF,TGCAGTGCAGGGGGGAGCAATCAGCCCCAGCATTTT
TRBJ2-3,.,TRBV27,few,CASSWRRERSTDTQYF,TGTGCCAGCAGTTGGCGGCGGGAACGGAGCACAGATACGCAGTATTTT
TRBJ2-5,.,TRBV4-2,many,CASSDGRETQYF,TGTGCCAGCAGCGACGGCCGGGAGACCCAGTACTTC
TRBJ1-2,.,TRBV20-1,.,CSAPPGTGVRYGYTF,TGCAGTGCGCCCCCCGGAACGGGGGTCCGGTATGGCTACACCTTC
TRBJ2-5,.,TRBV18,few,CASSPLAPLEGETQYF,TGTGCCAGCTCACCATTGGCACCCCTCGAGGGGGAGACCCAGTACTTC
TRBJ2-2,TRBD2,TRBV5-1,.,CASSLEVSGSAGELFF,TGCGCCAGCAGCTTGGAGGTTAGCGGGAGCGCCGGGGAGCTGTTTTTT
TRBJ1-1,.,TRBV7-2,few,CASSLGFREAFF,TGTGCCAGCAGCTTAGGTTTTCGGGAAGCTTTCTTT
TRBJ1-2,.,TRBV20-1,.,CSAGDSLAGGYTF,TGCAGTGCTGGGGACTCCCTCGCGGGTGGCTACACCTTC
TRBJ2-3,TRBD2,TRBV5-1,.,CASQGLAGASTDTQYF,TGCGCCAGCCAGGGACTAGCGGGAGCCAGCACAGATACGCAGTATTTT
TRBJ2-7,.,TRBV28,few,CASRPPSYEQYF,TGTGCCAGCAGGCCCCCTTCCTACGAGCAGTACTTC
TRBJ1-2,.,TRBV20-1,.,CSASVTDYGYTF,TGCAGTGCTAGCGTGACAGACTATGGCTACACCTTC
TRBJ2-5,TRBD1,TRBV5-1,.,CASSAADWDRNYNEQYF,TGCGCCAGCAGCGCGGCGGATTGGGACAGAAATTACAATGAGCAGTACTTC
TRBJ2-4,.,TRBV7-3,few,CASPLGDLAKNIQYF,TGTGCCAGCCCCCTTGGGGACCTAGCCAAAAACATTCAGTACTTC
TRBJ2-7,.,TRBV12-3/TRBV12-4,.,CASTKSGPHEQYF,TGTGCCAGCACGAAATCAGGTCCCCACGAGCAGTACTTC
TRBJ2-5,TRBD1,TRBV12-3/TRBV12-4,.,CASTQPAGGEETQYF,TGTGCCAGCACCCAACCGGCAGGGGGCGAGGAGACCCAGTACTTC
TRBJ2-6,.,TRBV6-6,few,CASGESSSGANVLTF,TGTGCCAGCGGAGAGTCATCCTCTGGGGCCAACGTCCTGACTTTC
TRBJ2-6,TRBD1,TRBV20-1,.,CSAITGVSRGANVLTF,TGCAGTGCTATCACAGGGGTCTCACGGGGGGCCAACGTCCTGACTTTC
TRBJ2-4,.,TRBV7-9,many,CASSLGDLTKNIQYF,TGTGCCAGCAGCTTGGGTGACCTAACCAAAAACATTCAGTACTTC
TRBJ2-1,TRBD1,TRBV6-2/TRBV6-3,few,CASSPGQGAGDEQFF,TGTGCCAGCAGTCCCGGACAGGGGGCGGGAGATGAGCAGTTCTTC
TRBJ2-1,.,TRBV11-2,.,CASSLEVGVSVEQFF,TGTGCCAGCAGCTTAGAGGTAGGGGTTTCGGTTGAGCAGTTCTTC
TRBJ1-2,TRBD1,TRBV29-1,.,CSVDSGQGSYTF,TGCAGCGTTGATTCGGGACAGGGTAGCTACACCTTC
TRBJ1-4,.,TRBV9,.,CASSALRGTNEKLFF,TGTGCTAGCAGCGCCCTTCGGGGAACTAATGAAAAACTGTTTTTT
TRBJ2-7,TRBD2,TRBV3-1,.,CASSQAPAGTYEQYF,TGTGCCAGCAGCCAAGCACCAGCGGGAACCTACGAGCAGTACTTC
TRBJ2-1,.,TRBV7-2,.,CASSLEAGAGEQFF,TGTGCCAGCAGCTTAGAGGCGGGGGCGGGTGAGCAGTTCTTC
TRBJ2-7,.,TRBV10-3,.,CAVSEITDEQYF,TGTGCCGTCAGTGAGATTACAGACGAGCAGTACTTC
TRBJ2-3,.,TRBV5-4,few,CASSLRLAWESDTQYF,TGTGCCAGCAGCTTGCGGCTAGCATGGGAATCGGATACGCAGTATTTT
TRBJ2-3,TRBD1,TRBV5-6,.,CASSPSIQGTDTQYF,TGTGCCAGCAGCCCATCTATACAGGGGACAGATACGCAGTATTTT
TRBJ2-7,TRBD1,TRBV28,.,CASSGVMDRGDEQYF,TGTGCCAGCAGTGGGGTAATGGACAGGGGCGACGAGCAGTACTTC
TRBJ2-5,TRBD1,TRBV20-1,few,CSARTGGGETQYF,TGCAGTGCTCGTACAGGGGGCGGGGAGACCCAGTACTTC